These 8 T cell receptor beta chains share one sample of origin, sequenced in a study of T cells after yellow fever vaccination. Via MiXCR, TCRdb re-called the 5' RACE reads, giving one row per CDR3 protein. Counted here are 500,000 to 650,000 distinct CDR3 sequences, about 12% occurring once; the ten biggest clones make up about 15%. This specimen consisted of PBMCs, obtained on the day of the yellow fever booster vaccination. These receptors came from a man aged 25-40 years who received the YFV17D yellow fever vaccine.

The sample holds a few counts of this clonotype. Germline and junction disagree at one end, which may indicate a read error. The rearrangement joins TRBV15 to TRBJ2-3; D gene ambiguous. This CDR3 is 11 amino acids long. The germline V gene has CDR1 LNHNV and CDR2 YYDKDF (reference sequence). Here the CDR3 reads CATRREDTQYF. The CDR3 bases are TGTGCCACCAGAAGAGAAGATACGCAGTATTTT.

This clonotype was observed a handful of times. The V call is TRBV6-1, the J call TRBJ1-1; D gene uncertain. V was pared by 7 bases and J by 4 bases, with 19 bases between. CDR3 length equals 15 residues. Per the germline V gene, CDR1 is MNHNS and CDR2 is SASEGT. As DNA, the CDR3 is TGTGCCAGCACCCGAGGGTTGGGGTCCGGCACTGAAGCTTTCTTT. The encoded protein is CASTRGLGSGTEAFF.

The CDR3 loop is CASRSGTGSTDTQYF. The CDR3 DNA follows: TGTGCCAGCAGGTCCGGGACAGGGAGCACAGATACGCAGTATTTT. The genes are TRBV6-1 and TRBJ2-3, with 9 bases fitting TRBD1. V gave up 6 bases and J gave up 0 bases; unmatched junction bases: 4. This CDR3 has 15 amino acids. Looked up from germline, CDR1 is MNHNS and CDR2 is SASEGT.

The chain is built from TRBV2 and TRBJ2-7, with D possibly TRBD1 on 5 matching bases. Trimming removed 0 bases at V and 3 bases at J, with 12 bases between. The CDR3 is 15 amino acids. CDR1 is SNHLY, CDR2 FYNNEI, per germline. CDR3 DNA: TGTGCCAGCAGTGAAGCGCTTCTCACAGGCTACGAGCAGTACTTC. Amino acid sequence: CASSEALLTGYEQYF.

This chain joins TRBV10-3 and TRBJ1-3; D is uncertain. The length of the CDR3 is 14 residues. V was pared by 2 bases and J by 3 bases, with 8 bases between. CDR1 and CDR2 from the germline V gene are ENHRY and SYGVKD. CDR3 sequence reads: CAISETSDGNTIYF. CDR3 DNA sequence: TGTGCCATCAGTGAGACTTCCGATGGAAACACCATATATTTT.

This clonotype was seen only a few times. The chain is built from TRBV5-6 and TRBJ2-3; D is perhaps TRBD2 (6 bases). Trimming took off 4 bases at V and 6 bases at J, with 18 bases between the two ends. This CDR3 has 15 residues. CDR1 and CDR2 (germline): SGHDT, YYEEEE. This CDR3 is CASSPGLVEADTQYF. The CDR3 DNA follows: TGTGCCAGCAGCCCGGGACTCGTAGAAGCGGATACGCAGTATTTT.

This clonotype was recorded at least ten times. V and J are TRBV7-2 and TRBJ2-5; TRBD2 might be the D (6 bases). V was trimmed by 2 bases and J by 9 bases, leaving 13 bases between them. The CDR3 totals 13 residues. The germline CDR1 and CDR2 sequences are SGHTA and FQGNSA. The CDR3 is CASSLSDGEAQYF. In nucleotides, the CDR3 is TGTGCCAGCAGCTTATCCGACGGGGAGGCCCAGTACTTC.

This clonotype appeared a few times. The genes are TRBV14 and TRBJ2-3; no clear D. With 0 bases removed from V and 6 bases from J, the gap between germline ends came to 10 bases. The germline CDR1 and CDR2 sequences are SGHDN and FVKESK. The CDR3 length is 14 residues. The DNA for the CDR3 is TGTGCCAGCAGCCAAGATGCAGGTTGGGATACGCAGTATTTT. This gives the protein CASSQDAGWDTQYF.